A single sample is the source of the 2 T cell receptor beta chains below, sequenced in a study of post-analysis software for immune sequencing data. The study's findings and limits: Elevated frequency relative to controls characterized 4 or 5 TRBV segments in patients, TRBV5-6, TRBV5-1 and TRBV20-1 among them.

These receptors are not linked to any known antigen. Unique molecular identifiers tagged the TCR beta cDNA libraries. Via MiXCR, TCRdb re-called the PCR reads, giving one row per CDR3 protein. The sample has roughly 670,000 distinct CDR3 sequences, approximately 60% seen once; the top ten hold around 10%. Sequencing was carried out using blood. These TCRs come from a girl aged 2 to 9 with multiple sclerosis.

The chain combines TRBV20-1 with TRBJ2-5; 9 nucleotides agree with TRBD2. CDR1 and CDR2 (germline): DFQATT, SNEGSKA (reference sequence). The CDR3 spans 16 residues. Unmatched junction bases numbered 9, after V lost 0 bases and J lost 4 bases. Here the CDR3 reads CSARDAKRGVGETQYF. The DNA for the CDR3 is TGCAGTGCTAGAGATGCGAAGCGGGGGGTCGGAGAGACCCAGTACTTC.

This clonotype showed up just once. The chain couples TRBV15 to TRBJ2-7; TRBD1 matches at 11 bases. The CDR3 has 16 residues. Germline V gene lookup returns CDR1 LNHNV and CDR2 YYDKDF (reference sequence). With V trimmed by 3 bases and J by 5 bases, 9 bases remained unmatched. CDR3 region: CATSSQRTGGTNEQYF. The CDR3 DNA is TGTGCCACCAGCAGCCAGAGGACAGGGGGCACCAACGAGCAGTACTTC.